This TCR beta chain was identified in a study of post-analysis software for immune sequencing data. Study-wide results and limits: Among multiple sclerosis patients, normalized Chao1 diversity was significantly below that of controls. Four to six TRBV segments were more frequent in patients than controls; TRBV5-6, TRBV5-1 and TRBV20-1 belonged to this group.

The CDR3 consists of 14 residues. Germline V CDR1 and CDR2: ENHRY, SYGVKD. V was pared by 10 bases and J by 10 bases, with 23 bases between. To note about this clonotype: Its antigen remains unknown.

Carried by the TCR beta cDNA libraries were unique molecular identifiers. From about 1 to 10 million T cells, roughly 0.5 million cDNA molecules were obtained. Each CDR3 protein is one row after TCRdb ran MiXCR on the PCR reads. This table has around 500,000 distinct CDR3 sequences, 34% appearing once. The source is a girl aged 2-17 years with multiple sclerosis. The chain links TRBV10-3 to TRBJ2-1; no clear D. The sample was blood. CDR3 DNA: TGTGCCACGCTTAGAGACCCCCAGGCCTACGAGCAGTTCTTC. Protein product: CATLRDPQAYEQFF.